What follows are 7 T cell receptor beta chains derived from one specimen sequenced in a study of T cells after yellow fever vaccination. Via MiXCR, TCRdb re-called the 5' RACE reads, giving one row per CDR3 protein. This sample has around 400,000 distinct CDR3 sequences, with roughly 11% found just once. Specimen: PBMCs, collected on the day of the first yellow fever vaccination. These receptors all come from a man aged 18 to 30 who received the YFV17D yellow fever vaccine.

In its sample, this clonotype was seen a few times. The V call is TRBV6-6, the J call TRBJ2-7, with 8 bases identical to TRBD2. CDR1 is MNHNY, CDR2 SVGAGI, per germline (reference sequence). The CDR3 is 12 amino acids. V trimming: 5 bases; J trimming: 3 bases; junction bases outside the gene matches: 0. CDR3 DNA sequence: TGTGCCAGCAGTAGCGGGGGCTACGAGCAGTACGTC. This codes for CASSSGGYEQYV.

The chain uses TRBV20-1 and TRBJ2-5, with D perhaps TRBD2 (6 bases). The CDR3 covers 14 residues. The ends were cut back, 3 bases at V and 0 bases at J, with 11 bases in the middle. From germline, CDR1 is DFQATT and CDR2 SNEGSKA (reference sequence). CDR3 sequence reads: CSASPRDYQETQYF. CDR3 DNA: TGCAGTGCTAGTCCGCGGGATTACCAAGAGACCCAGTACTTC.

There are a few counts of this clonotype. This chain uses TRBV7-3 with TRBJ2-1; 8 bases fit TRBD2. In germline, CDR1 is SGHTA, CDR2 FQGTGA. The CDR3 extends over 15 amino acids. The J segment lost 4 bases and the V segment lost 2 bases, leaving 4 bases of the junction unmatched. CDR3 sequence: CASSLLRGGYNEQFF. For the CDR3, the DNA is TGTGCCAGCAGCTTATTACGGGGGGGTTACAATGAGCAGTTCTTC.

This clonotype has only a few counts. This chain uses TRBV20-1 with TRBJ2-7; no clear D gene. Trimming cost V 1 base and J 3 bases, with 13 bases left between them. Germline CDR1 reads DFQATT; CDR2 reads SNEGSKA (reference sequence). The CDR3 runs to 14 residues. CDR3 sequence: CSARGPQTRYEQYV. The CDR3 DNA follows: TGCAGTGCTAGAGGTCCACAGACCCGCTACGAGCAGTACGTC.

This clonotype has a count of ten or more. V gene TRBV7-9 combines with J gene TRBJ2-1, with D possibly being TRBD2 (5 bases). From germline, CDR1 is SEHNR and CDR2 FQNEAQ (reference sequence). The CDR3 length is 14 residues. V dropped 8 bases and J dropped 4 bases, with 15 bases sitting between them. CDR3 protein: CASLSPAGYNEQFF. In DNA, the CDR3 is TGTGCCAGCCTATCCCCGGCGGGTTACAATGAGCAGTTCTTC.

This clonotype turned up a few times. V is TRBV28 and J is TRBJ2-1; tentatively, D is TRBD2 (7 bases). Looked up from germline, CDR1 is MDHEN and CDR2 is SYDVKM. The germline V and J ends were trimmed by 5 bases and 10 bases, with 15 bases remaining between them. This CDR3 spans 13 amino acids. In DNA form, the CDR3 reads TGTGCCAGCAGTGGGGGGGGGCGATACGAGCAGTTCTTC. It translates to CASSGGGRYEQFF. Drawing the rest from reference TRBV28 and TRBJ2-1, the complete variable domain is DVKVTQSSRYLVKRTGEKVFLECVQDMDHENMFWYRQDPGLGLRLIYFSYDVKMKEKGDIPEGYSVSREKKERFSLILESASTNQTSMYLCASSGGGRYEQFFGPGTRLTVL.

A few counts support this clonotype. The V gene is TRBV6-2 or TRBV6-3, the J gene TRBJ1-2; no clear D. V was shortened by 2 bases and J by 9 bases, with 10 bases between the two germline ends. This CDR3 is built from 12 residues. CDR1 is MNHEY and CDR2 is SVGEGT in the germline V gene. The CDR3 protein is CASSYRPPRYTF. CDR3 bases: TGTGCCAGCAGTTACCGGCCGCCTCGCTACACCTTC.